This T cell receptor (beta chain) was observed in a study of blood T cells in healthy people across ages. Germline-derived CDR1 and CDR2 are KGHDR and SFDVKD. V shed 7 bases and J shed 3 bases, with 12 bases lying between them. The CDR3 totals 14 residues. This clonotype was counted only a few times. Next came a second PCR, run for about 7 to 12 cycles, which used a sample-barcoded 5' primer along with a J-beta primer mix. One entry per CDR3 protein results from TCRdb running MiXCR on the 5' RACE reads. The top ten clones hold less than 15% of a sample with around 1,100,000 distinct CDR3 sequences, more than 30% of them seen once.

The rearrangement links TRBV24-1 to TRBJ2-1, with a weak D call TRBD1 (6 bases). Material for sequencing was blood. This clonotype originated in a man between 18 and 29 years old in good health. CDR3 coding DNA: TGTGCCACCAGAAACCGGGACAACTACAATGAGCAGTTCTTC. It yields the protein CATRNRDNYNEQFF.